Listed below are T cell receptor beta chains from one sample, sequenced in a study of cytotoxic CD8 clonotypes in ibrutinib-treated CLL. Here immunoSEQ multiplex PCR was the method, and the copy in TCRdb shows in-frame clones only, minus some. The top ten clones hold about 5% of a sample with some 150,000 clones, approximately 80% of them seen once. Sequenced material: PBMCs, taken after 24 months of ibrutinib treatment. The source of these receptors is a human donor with chronic lymphocytic leukemia. CDR3s include the opening cysteine and the closing phenylalanine or tryptophan. D genes are given only for firm matches. The size entry is marked missing in some rows and otherwise reads once, few, many or a size class.

J gene: TRBJ2-7; clone size: -; V gene: TRBV10-3; CDR3 length: 13; D gene: -; CDR3 DNA: TGTGCCTCCCGGGACCGAGGGATCTACGGGCAGTACTTC; CDR3 protein: CASRDRGIYGQYF
J gene: TRBJ1-2; clone size: -; V gene: TRBV28; CDR3 length: 16; D gene: TRBD1; CDR3 DNA: TGTGCCACCCCGAAATCCACGACAGGGTACGGCTATGGCTACACCTTC; CDR3 protein: CATPKSTTGYGYGYTF
J gene: TRBJ2-3; clone size: -; V gene: TRBV9; CDR3 length: 13; D gene: -; CDR3 DNA: TGTGCCAGCAAGGGTCTTGGCACAGATACGCAGTATTTT; CDR3 protein: CASKGLGTDTQYF
J gene: TRBJ1-2; clone size: -; V gene: TRBV9; CDR3 length: 13; D gene: -; CDR3 DNA: TGTGCCAGCAGCGTAGTGGCGACGGGGGCCTACACCTTC; CDR3 protein: CASSVVATGAYTF
J gene: TRBJ1-5; clone size: -; V gene: TRBV5-6; CDR3 length: 13; D gene: -; CDR3 DNA: TGTGCCAGCAGCTTGGGACCCAATCAGCCCCAGCATTTT; CDR3 protein: CASSLGPNQPQHF
J gene: TRBJ1-2; clone size: -; V gene: TRBV27; CDR3 length: 13; D gene: TRBD1; CDR3 DNA: TGTGCCACCGCCGGACAGGGGGAGGGTGGCTACACCTTC; CDR3 protein: CATAGQGEGGYTF
J gene: TRBJ1-5; clone size: few; V gene: TRBV5-4; CDR3 length: 14; D gene: -; CDR3 DNA: TGTGCCAGCAGCTTGGACGTCACCAATCAGCCCCAGCATTTT; CDR3 protein: CASSLDVTNQPQHF
J gene: TRBJ2-1; clone size: -; V gene: TRBV5-1; CDR3 length: 13; D gene: -; CDR3 DNA: TGCGCCAGCAGCGCCCGGGTAGGGAGTGAGCAGTTCTTC; CDR3 protein: CASSARVGSEQFF
J gene: TRBJ2-7; clone size: -; V gene: TRBV6-5; CDR3 length: 14; D gene: TRBD1; CDR3 DNA: TGTGCCAGCAGTTACGGGGACAGATCCTACGAGCAGTACTTC; CDR3 protein: CASSYGDRSYEQYF
J gene: TRBJ1-1; clone size: -; V gene: TRBV5-6; CDR3 length: 17; D gene: -; CDR3 DNA: TGTGCCAGCAGCGGATATACCCGGACGGGACCGAACACTGAAGCTTTCTTT; CDR3 protein: CASSGYTRTGPNTEAFF
J gene: TRBJ1-1; clone size: -; V gene: TRBV28; CDR3 length: 15; D gene: TRBD1; CDR3 DNA: TGTGCCAGCAGTTTCCCCCCGGGACAGGGTGCTGAAGCTTTCTTT; CDR3 protein: CASSFPPGQGAEAFF
J gene: TRBJ2-1; clone size: -; V gene: TRBV28; CDR3 length: 11; D gene: TRBD2; CDR3 DNA: TGTGCCTGCCCGTCGGGAGGTGAGCAGTTCTTC; CDR3 protein: CACPSGGEQFF
J gene: TRBJ2-7; clone size: -; V gene: TRBV7-3; CDR3 length: 13; D gene: TRBD2; CDR3 DNA: TGTGCCAGCAGCCCCGGGGGGTGGCGGGAGCAGTACTTC; CDR3 protein: CASSPGGWREQYF
J gene: TRBJ1-3; clone size: once; V gene: TRBV10-3; CDR3 length: 15; D gene: -; CDR3 DNA: TGTGCCATCTCCCGAGGGGACCTCTCTGGAAACACCATATATTTT; CDR3 protein: CAISRGDLSGNTIYF
J gene: TRBJ2-7; clone size: -; V gene: TRBV28; CDR3 length: 16; D gene: TRBD1; CDR3 DNA: TGTGCCAGCAGTCCCCCACCCGGGACAGGCCGCTACGAGCAGTACTTC; CDR3 protein: CASSPPPGTGRYEQYF
J gene: TRBJ2-3; clone size: -; V gene: TRBV10-3; CDR3 length: 14; D gene: -; CDR3 DNA: TGTGCCATCAGTGCCGTGACTAGCACAGATACGCAGTATTTT; CDR3 protein: CAISAVTSTDTQYF
J gene: TRBJ2-7; clone size: -; V gene: TRBV9; CDR3 length: 14; D gene: -; CDR3 DNA: TGTGCCAGCAGCGTAGGTGGGGGTCCCTACGAGCAGTACTTC; CDR3 protein: CASSVGGGPYEQYF
J gene: TRBJ2-7; clone size: once; V gene: TRBV27; CDR3 length: 14; D gene: -; CDR3 DNA: TGTGCCAGCAGTTTATCTCCCAACTCCTACGAGCAGTACTTC; CDR3 protein: CASSLSPNSYEQYF
J gene: TRBJ2-1; clone size: -; V gene: TRBV5-1; CDR3 length: 13; D gene: -; CDR3 DNA: TGCGCCAGCAGTAGGTGGGTCTACAATGAGCAGTTCTTC; CDR3 protein: CASSRWVYNEQFF
J gene: TRBJ1-5; clone size: -; V gene: TRBV27; CDR3 length: 14; D gene: -; CDR3 DNA: TGTGCCAGCGGGGCCCCTTATAGCAATCAGCCCCAGCATTTT; CDR3 protein: CASGAPYSNQPQHF
J gene: TRBJ1-5; clone size: -; V gene: TRBV28; CDR3 length: 13; D gene: TRBD1; CDR3 DNA: TGTGCCAGCACCCGGACAGGCCAGGAGCCCCAGCATTTT; CDR3 protein: CASTRTGQEPQHF
J gene: TRBJ2-2; clone size: -; V gene: TRBV5-1; CDR3 length: 16; D gene: TRBD2; CDR3 DNA: TGCGCCAGCAGCCCTAGCGGGGGCGCAGCGACCGGGGAGCTGTTTTTT; CDR3 protein: CASSPSGGAATGELFF
J gene: TRBJ1-5; clone size: -; V gene: TRBV7-2; CDR3 length: 13; D gene: TRBD1; CDR3 DNA: TGTGCCAGCAGCCTAGACAGGGCTCAGCCCCAGCATTTT; CDR3 protein: CASSLDRAQPQHF
J gene: TRBJ2-7; clone size: -; V gene: TRBV18; CDR3 length: 12; D gene: -; CDR3 DNA: TGTGCCAGCTCCCCCGACCCCTACGAGCAGTACTTC; CDR3 protein: CASSPDPYEQYF
J gene: TRBJ2-3; clone size: -; V gene: TRBV7-7; CDR3 length: 13; D gene: TRBD1; CDR3 DNA: TGTGCCAGCAGCCCCGGGACAGGCAATACGCAGTATTTT; CDR3 protein: CASSPGTGNTQYF
J gene: TRBJ2-7; clone size: once; V gene: TRBV13; CDR3 length: 14; D gene: -; CDR3 DNA: TGTGCCAGCAGCCAGGGGAGGGCCCTCTACGAGCAGTACTTC; CDR3 protein: CASSQGRALYEQYF
J gene: TRBJ2-5; clone size: -; V gene: TRBV6-6; CDR3 length: 11; D gene: -; CDR3 DNA: TGTGCCAGCAGCCAGGGGGAGACCCAGTACTTC; CDR3 protein: CASSQGETQYF
J gene: TRBJ1-2; clone size: -; V gene: TRBV28; CDR3 length: 14; D gene: -; CDR3 DNA: TGTGCCAGCAGTTTATTGTTGGGGCACTCCGAGGTTACCTTC; CDR3 protein: CASSLLLGHSEVTF
J gene: TRBJ2-1; clone size: -; V gene: TRBV2; CDR3 length: 13; D gene: TRBD2; CDR3 DNA: TGTGCCAGCTCGCGGGAGGGCTACAATGAGCAGTTCTTC; CDR3 protein: CASSREGYNEQFF
J gene: TRBJ2-1; clone size: -; V gene: TRBV28; CDR3 length: 14; D gene: -; CDR3 DNA: TGTGCCAGCAGTTTAGCCCCCAACAGGGCTGAGCAGTTCTTC; CDR3 protein: CASSLAPNRAEQFF
J gene: TRBJ1-1; clone size: -; V gene: TRBV7-2; CDR3 length: 13; D gene: TRBD1; CDR3 DNA: TGTGCCAGCAGCCAACAGGGGGGCACTGAAGCTTTCTTT; CDR3 protein: CASSQQGGTEAFF
J gene: TRBJ2-2; clone size: -; V gene: TRBV5-5; CDR3 length: 14; D gene: -; CDR3 DNA: TGTGCCAGCAGCGGGCAGGGGATCACCGGGGAGCTGTTTTTT; CDR3 protein: CASSGQGITGELFF
J gene: TRBJ2-7; clone size: -; V gene: TRBV7-6; CDR3 length: 15; D gene: TRBD2; CDR3 DNA: TGTGCCAGCAGCTTAGCGCGGGGGGGGCTGGATGGGCAGTACTTC; CDR3 protein: CASSLARGGLDGQYF
J gene: TRBJ2-7; clone size: -; V gene: TRBV18; CDR3 length: 14; D gene: -; CDR3 DNA: TGTGCCAGCTCACCAGGAGAGGGCCTCTCCGAGCAGTACTTC; CDR3 protein: CASSPGEGLSEQYF
J gene: TRBJ1-4; clone size: -; V gene: TRBV29-1; CDR3 length: 13; D gene: -; CDR3 DNA: TGCAGCGTTGACCTCCCGGGGGGGGAAAAACTGTTTTTT; CDR3 protein: CSVDLPGGEKLFF
J gene: TRBJ2-5; clone size: -; V gene: TRBV9; CDR3 length: 14; D gene: -; CDR3 DNA: TGTGCCAGCAGCCTCGATTCCCCACAGGCGACCCAGTACTTC; CDR3 protein: CASSLDSPQATQYF
J gene: TRBJ2-7; clone size: -; V gene: TRBV7-2; CDR3 length: 15; D gene: TRBD2; CDR3 DNA: TGTGCCAGCAGCTTAGCGGGACTAGCGGATTACGAGCAGTACTTC; CDR3 protein: CASSLAGLADYEQYF
J gene: TRBJ2-5; clone size: -; V gene: TRBV9; CDR3 length: 18; D gene: -; CDR3 DNA: TGTGCCAGCAGCGTAGGATTGGGGGCTAGTGGTAAGGTAGAGACCCAGTACTTC; CDR3 protein: CASSVGLGASGKVETQYF
J gene: TRBJ1-4; clone size: -; V gene: TRBV6-5; CDR3 length: 15; D gene: -; CDR3 DNA: TGTGCCAGCAGTTACTCGTTCGGGCAGGGGGAAAAACTGTTTTTT; CDR3 protein: CASSYSFGQGEKLFF
J gene: TRBJ2-3; clone size: once; V gene: TRBV27; CDR3 length: 14; D gene: TRBD2; CDR3 DNA: TGTGCCAGCAGTTTCGGGAGGGCTGGAGATACGCAGTATTTT; CDR3 protein: CASSFGRAGDTQYF
J gene: TRBJ1-1; clone size: -; V gene: TRBV30; CDR3 length: 11; D gene: -; CDR3 DNA: TGTGCCTGGAGATGGGCAGCTGAAGCTTTCTTT; CDR3 protein: CAWRWAAEAFF
J gene: TRBJ1-2; clone size: -; V gene: TRBV27; CDR3 length: 17; D gene: -; CDR3 DNA: TGTGCCAGCAGTTTGGTTGGGGCCAGAGCCCTTCCCTATGGCTACACCTTC; CDR3 protein: CASSLVGARALPYGYTF
J gene: TRBJ2-7; clone size: -; V gene: TRBV6-4; CDR3 length: 16; D gene: -; CDR3 DNA: TGTGCCAGCAGTGAACCCCCGGGGCAGGGAGAGGACGAGCAGTACTTC; CDR3 protein: CASSEPPGQGEDEQYF
J gene: TRBJ1-2; clone size: -; V gene: TRBV27; CDR3 length: 15; D gene: -; CDR3 DNA: TGTGCCAGCAGTTTAAAAGCAGGGGCTAACTATGGCTACACCTTC; CDR3 protein: CASSLKAGANYGYTF
J gene: TRBJ2-7; clone size: once; V gene: TRBV4-3; CDR3 length: 15; D gene: TRBD1; CDR3 DNA: TGCGCCAGCAGCCAACCCGGGACAGGGTCCTACGAGCAGTACTTC; CDR3 protein: CASSQPGTGSYEQYF
J gene: TRBJ2-7; clone size: few; V gene: TRBV28; CDR3 length: 12; D gene: -; CDR3 DNA: TGTGCCAGCAGCCGTGGGGCGCGCGAGCAGTACTTC; CDR3 protein: CASSRGAREQYF
J gene: TRBJ2-3; clone size: -; V gene: TRBV9; CDR3 length: 15; D gene: TRBD1; CDR3 DNA: TGTGCCAGCAGCGCCCGACAGGGGCTCACAGATACGCAGTATTTT; CDR3 protein: CASSARQGLTDTQYF
J gene: TRBJ2-7; clone size: -; V gene: TRBV7-2; CDR3 length: 15; D gene: -; CDR3 DNA: TGTGCCAGCAGCTTATTTGCAGGGAAAACCTACGAGCAGTACTTC; CDR3 protein: CASSLFAGKTYEQYF
J gene: TRBJ1-4; clone size: -; V gene: TRBV10-2; CDR3 length: 15; D gene: TRBD1; CDR3 DNA: TGCGCCAGCAGTGAGCCAGACAGGGGAAGTTGGAAACTGTTTTTT; CDR3 protein: CASSEPDRGSWKLFF
J gene: TRBJ1-1; clone size: -; V gene: TRBV20-1; CDR3 length: 10; D gene: -; CDR3 DNA: TGCAGCCTCGGGTACACTGAAGCTTTCTTT; CDR3 protein: CSLGYTEAFF
J gene: TRBJ1-4; clone size: -; V gene: TRBV18; CDR3 length: 15; D gene: -; CDR3 DNA: TGTGCCAGCTCACCCGACAGGCGGGCTAATGAAAAACTGTTTTTT; CDR3 protein: CASSPDRRANEKLFF
J gene: TRBJ2-2; clone size: few; V gene: TRBV29-1; CDR3 length: 14; D gene: TRBD1; CDR3 DNA: TGCAGCGTTGCACAGGGGCCGAACACCGGGGAGCTGTTTTTT; CDR3 protein: CSVAQGPNTGELFF
J gene: TRBJ2-3; clone size: -; V gene: TRBV27; CDR3 length: 13; D gene: TRBD2; CDR3 DNA: TGTGCCAGCACCGGGAATCTAGCGGCTACGCAGTATTTT; CDR3 protein: CASTGNLAATQYF